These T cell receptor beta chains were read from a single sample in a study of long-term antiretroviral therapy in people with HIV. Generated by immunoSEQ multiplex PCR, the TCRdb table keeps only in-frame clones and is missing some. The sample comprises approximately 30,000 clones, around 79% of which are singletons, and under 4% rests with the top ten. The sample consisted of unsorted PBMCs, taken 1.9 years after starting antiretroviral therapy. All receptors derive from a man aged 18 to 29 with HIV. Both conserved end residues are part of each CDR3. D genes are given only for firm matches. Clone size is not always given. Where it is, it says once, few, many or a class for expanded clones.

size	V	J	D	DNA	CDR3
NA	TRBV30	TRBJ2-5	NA	TGTGCCTGGGGTCTCGGACAGAATCAAGAGACCCAGTACTTC	CAWGLGQNQETQYF
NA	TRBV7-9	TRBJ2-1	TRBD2	TGTGCCAGCAGCGGAAGGGGACTAGCGGGGGGCCCGGATGAGCAGTTCTTC	CASSGRGLAGGPDEQFF
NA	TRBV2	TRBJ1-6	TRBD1	TGTGCCAGCAGACGGGACAGGGATAATTCACCCCTCCACTTT	CASRRDRDNSPLHF
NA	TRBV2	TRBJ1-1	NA	TGTGCCAGCAGTGAGGCAGGAGACACTGAAGCTTTCTTT	CASSEAGDTEAFF
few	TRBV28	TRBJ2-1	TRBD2	TGTGCCAGCAGTTACCGGCGGACTAGCATCTACAATGAGCAGTTCTTC	CASSYRRTSIYNEQFF
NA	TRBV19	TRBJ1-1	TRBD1	TGTGCCAGTAGTAACGCGGGGACAGGGAACACTGAAGCTTTCTTT	CASSNAGTGNTEAFF
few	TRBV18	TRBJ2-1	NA	TGTGCCAGCTCACAGGAGAACAATGAGCAGTTCTTC	CASSQENNEQFF
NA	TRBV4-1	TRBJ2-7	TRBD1	TGCGCCAGCAGCCAAAGGGACAGGGATACGGACGAGCAGTACTTC	CASSQRDRDTDEQYF
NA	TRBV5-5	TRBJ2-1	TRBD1	TGTGCCAGCGCTGGACAGGGTTCCTACAATGAGCAGTTCTTC	CASAGQGSYNEQFF
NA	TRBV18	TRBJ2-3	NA	TGTGCCAGCTCACCAGGCGCAGATACGCAGTATTTT	CASSPGADTQYF
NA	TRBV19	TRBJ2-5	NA	TGTGCCAGTATGGGGGCTGGGCAAGAGACCCAGTACTTC	CASMGAGQETQYF
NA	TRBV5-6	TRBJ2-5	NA	TGTGCCAGCAGCTGGAGGGGAGGTTTCCAAGAGACCCAGTACTTC	CASSWRGGFQETQYF
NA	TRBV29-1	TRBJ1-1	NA	TGCAGCGTTCCAGAAACTGAAGCTTTCTTT	CSVPETEAFF
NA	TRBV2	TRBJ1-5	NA	TGTGCCAGCAGCCCTCCAGGGAATCAGCCCCAGCATTTT	CASSPPGNQPQHF
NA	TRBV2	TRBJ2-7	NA	TGTGCCAGCAGGGGGGAACCCTACGAGCAGTACTTC	CASRGEPYEQYF
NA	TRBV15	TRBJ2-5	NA	TGTGCCACCGCTTCCAACCAGCGTCAGAATGTAGGGACCCAGTACTTC	CATASNQRQNVGTQYF
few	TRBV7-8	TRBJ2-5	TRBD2	TGTGCCAGCAGCTTGTCTAGCGGGGGACAAGAGACCCAGTACTTC	CASSLSSGGQETQYF
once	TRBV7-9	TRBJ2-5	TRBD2	TGTGCCACTACGTCAGAGACTAGCGGGGCAGAGACCCAGTACTTC	CATTSETSGAETQYF
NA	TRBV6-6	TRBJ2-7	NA	TGTGCCAGCAGTACGGACGGATCCTACGAGCAGTACTTC	CASSTDGSYEQYF
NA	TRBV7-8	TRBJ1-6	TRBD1	TGTGCCAGCAGCACGGCCGGGACAGGGTTCTCACCCCTCCACTTT	CASSTAGTGFSPLHF
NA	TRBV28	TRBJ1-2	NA	TGTGCCAGCACCCTTTTGCGGTCTTCCTATGGCTACACCTTC	CASTLLRSSYGYTF
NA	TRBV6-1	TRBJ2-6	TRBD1	TGTGCCAGCAGTGATCCCGGGACAGGGACCCTTTACTCTGGGGCCAACGTCCTGACTTTC	CASSDPGTGTLYSGANVLTF
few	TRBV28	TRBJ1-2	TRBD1	TGTGCCAGCAGTTTAAGGGACAGCCGCTATGGCTACACCTTC	CASSLRDSRYGYTF
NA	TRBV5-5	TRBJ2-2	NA	TGTGCCAGCAGCAAGGGGTCCGTGAACACCGGGGAGCTGTTTTTT	CASSKGSVNTGELFF
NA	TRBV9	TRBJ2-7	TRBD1	TGTGCCAGCAGTTTTTCAGGGGGCGAGCAGTACTTC	CASSFSGGEQYF
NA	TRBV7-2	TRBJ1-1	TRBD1	TGTGCCAGCGGGACAGGCGTGCTGAACACTGAAGCTTTCTTT	CASGTGVLNTEAFF
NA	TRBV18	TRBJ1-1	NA	TGTGCCAGCTCACCAAAGGGACCGCTGATGAACACTGAAGCTTTCTTT	CASSPKGPLMNTEAFF
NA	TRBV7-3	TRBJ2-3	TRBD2	TGTGCCAGCAGCCCACGTGCGGGGGGCGGATTGGCAGATACGCAGTATTTT	CASSPRAGGGLADTQYF
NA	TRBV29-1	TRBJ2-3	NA	TGCAGCGTTGGTACCACGGATACGCAGTATTTT	CSVGTTDTQYF
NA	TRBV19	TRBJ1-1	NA	TGTGCCAGTAGTATAACCCGGACCATTAACACTGAAGCTTTCTTT	CASSITRTINTEAFF
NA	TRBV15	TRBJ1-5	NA	TGTGCCACCAAGGGAGGTAGCAATCAGCCCCAGCATTTT	CATKGGSNQPQHF
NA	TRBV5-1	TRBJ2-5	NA	TGCGCCAGCAGAACAGGGAGGTCCCAGTACTTC	CASRTGRSQYF
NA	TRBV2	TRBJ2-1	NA	TGTGCCAGCAAAAGACAGGCCAATGAGCAGTTCTTC	CASKRQANEQFF
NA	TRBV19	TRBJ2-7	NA	TGTGCCAGTAGTTACGGGACAACCCTTTTCTGGGAGCAGTACTTC	CASSYGTTLFWEQYF
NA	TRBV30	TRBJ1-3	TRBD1	TGTGCCTGGGGGACAGGGGGCGGAAACACCATATATTTT	CAWGTGGGNTIYF
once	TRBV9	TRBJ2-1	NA	TGTGCCAGCAGCGGAATAGGTGGGTCAGGGGCGTACAATGAGCAGTTCTTC	CASSGIGGSGAYNEQFF
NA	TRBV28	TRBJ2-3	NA	TGTGCCAGCAGTTTAAGACTTACACTTCCAGATACGCAGTATTTT	CASSLRLTLPDTQYF
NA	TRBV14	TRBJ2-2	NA	TGTGCCAGCAGCCAAACTACAGGGTTCCCCGGGGAGCTGTTTTTT	CASSQTTGFPGELFF
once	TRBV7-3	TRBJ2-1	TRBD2	TGTGCCAGCAGCATAGGACTAGCGGGGGGCAATGAGCAGTTCTTC	CASSIGLAGGNEQFF
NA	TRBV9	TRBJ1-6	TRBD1	TGTGCCAGCAGCGCGGACAGGGATGAATCACCCCTCCACTTT	CASSADRDESPLHF
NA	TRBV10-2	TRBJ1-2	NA	TGCGCCAGCCAAGGCGGTAACTATGGCTACACCTTC	CASQGGNYGYTF
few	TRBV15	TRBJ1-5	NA	TGTGCCACCAGCAGCGTCTCCCAGCCCCAGCATTTT	CATSSVSQPQHF
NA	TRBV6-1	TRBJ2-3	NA	TGTGCCAGCAGTGTGAGTAGGATGGTTACAGATACGCAGTATTTT	CASSVSRMVTDTQYF
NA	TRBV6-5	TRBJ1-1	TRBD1	TGTGCCAGCAGCCCAGACAGGGATTTGAACACTGAAGCTTTCTTT	CASSPDRDLNTEAFF
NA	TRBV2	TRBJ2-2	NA	TGTGCCAGCAGTGAACAGGGGGGTAACACCGGGGAGCTGTTTTTT	CASSEQGGNTGELFF
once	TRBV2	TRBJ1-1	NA	TGTGCCAGCAGCGGGAGGGGGAACACTGAAGCTTTCTTT	CASSGRGNTEAFF
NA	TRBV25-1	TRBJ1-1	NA	TGTGCCAGCAGTGAACAAGGTAGGGGCCACACTGAAGCTTTCTTT	CASSEQGRGHTEAFF
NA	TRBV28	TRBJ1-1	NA	TGTGCCAGCATGCTGAACACTGAAGCTTTCTTT	CASMLNTEAFF
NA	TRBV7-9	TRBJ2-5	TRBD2	TGTGCCAGCAGCGCCCCGGGTAGCGGGGGAGACCGACAAGAGACCCAGTACTTC	CASSAPGSGGDRQETQYF
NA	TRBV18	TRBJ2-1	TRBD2	TGTGCCGCGCGGGGAAGTCCTGTAGCGGGGCCCTCCTACAATGAGCAGTTCTTC	CAARGSPVAGPSYNEQFF
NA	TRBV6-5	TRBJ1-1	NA	TGTGCCAGCAGTTATGATGGCCCTGCTTACACTGAAGCTTTCTTT	CASSYDGPAYTEAFF